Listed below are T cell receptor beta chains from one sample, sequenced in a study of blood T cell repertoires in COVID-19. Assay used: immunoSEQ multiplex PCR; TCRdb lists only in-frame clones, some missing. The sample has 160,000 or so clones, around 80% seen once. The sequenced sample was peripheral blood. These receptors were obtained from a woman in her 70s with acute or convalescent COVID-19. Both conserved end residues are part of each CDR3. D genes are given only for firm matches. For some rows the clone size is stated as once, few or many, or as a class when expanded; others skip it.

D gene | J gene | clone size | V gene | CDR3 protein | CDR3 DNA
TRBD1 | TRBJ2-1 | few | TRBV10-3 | CAISDYRGENEQFF | TGTGCCATCAGTGATTACAGGGGAGAGAATGAGCAGTTCTTC
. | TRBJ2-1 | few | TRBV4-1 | CASSQIGIINEQFF | TGCGCCAGCAGCCAAATCGGGATCATCAATGAGCAGTTCTTC
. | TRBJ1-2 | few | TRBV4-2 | CASSQGQGPRNYGYTF | TGTGCCAGCAGCCAAGGGCAGGGTCCCCGTAACTATGGCTACACCTTC
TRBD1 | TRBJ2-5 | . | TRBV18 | CASSPPLGQGIETQYF | TGTGCCAGCTCACCTCCCCTGGGACAGGGGATAGAGACCCAGTACTTC
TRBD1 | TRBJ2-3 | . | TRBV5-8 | CASSLEGRGQGAGDTQYF | TGTGCCAGCAGCTTGGAGGGTCGGGGACAGGGGGCCGGAGATACGCAGTATTTT
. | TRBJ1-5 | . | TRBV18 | CASSPAGDSKQPQHF | TGTGCCAGCTCACCAGCAGGGGATAGTAAGCAGCCCCAGCATTTT
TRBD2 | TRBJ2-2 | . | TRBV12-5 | CASGFRASGTTGELFF | TGTGCTAGTGGTTTTAGGGCTAGCGGAACCACCGGGGAGCTGTTTTTT
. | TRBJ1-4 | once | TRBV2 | CASSDPGYATNEKLFF | TGTGCCAGCAGTGATCCAGGCTATGCAACTAATGAAAAACTGTTTTTT
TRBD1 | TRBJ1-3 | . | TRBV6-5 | CASRTGIGNTIYF | TGTGCCAGCAGGACAGGGATTGGAAACACCATATATTTT
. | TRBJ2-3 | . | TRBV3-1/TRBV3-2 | CASSHRTPNTQYF | TGTGCCAGCAGCCACCGGACTCCGAATACGCAGTATTTT
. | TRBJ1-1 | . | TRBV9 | CASSLTPQGSDTEAFF | TGTGCCAGCAGCCTAACACCCCAGGGAAGTGACACTGAAGCTTTCTTT
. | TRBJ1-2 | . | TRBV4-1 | CASSQGDSSNYGYTF | TGCGCCAGCAGCCAGGGTGACAGCTCTAACTATGGCTACACCTTC
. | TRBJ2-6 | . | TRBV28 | CASSLRRRQPPGANVLTF | TGTGCCAGCAGTCTCAGACGACGACAGCCGCCTGGGGCCAACGTCCTGACTTTC
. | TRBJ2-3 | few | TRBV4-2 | CASSSSPSGGSTDTQYF | TGTGCCAGCAGCTCAAGTCCATCTGGCGGGAGCACAGATACGCAGTATTTT
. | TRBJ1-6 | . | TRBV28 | CASHNHYNSPLHF | TGTGCCAGCCACAATCACTATAATTCACCCCTCCACTTT
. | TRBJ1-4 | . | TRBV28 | CASRTPRVWEKLFF | TGTGCCAGCAGAACCCCGAGGGTGTGGGAAAAACTGTTTTTT
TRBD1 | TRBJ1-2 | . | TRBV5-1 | CASSLPPPDRGGGYTF | TGCGCCAGCAGCCTTCCCCCCCCAGACAGGGGTGGTGGCTACACCTTC
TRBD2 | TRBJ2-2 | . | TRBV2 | CASSGTSGGNQGTGELFF | TGTGCCAGCAGTGGAACTAGCGGGGGTAACCAAGGGACCGGGGAGCTGTTTTTT
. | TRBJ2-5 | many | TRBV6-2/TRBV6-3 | CASSYRSGDLETQYF | TGTGCCAGCAGTTACCGGTCGGGGGATTTGGAGACCCAGTACTTC